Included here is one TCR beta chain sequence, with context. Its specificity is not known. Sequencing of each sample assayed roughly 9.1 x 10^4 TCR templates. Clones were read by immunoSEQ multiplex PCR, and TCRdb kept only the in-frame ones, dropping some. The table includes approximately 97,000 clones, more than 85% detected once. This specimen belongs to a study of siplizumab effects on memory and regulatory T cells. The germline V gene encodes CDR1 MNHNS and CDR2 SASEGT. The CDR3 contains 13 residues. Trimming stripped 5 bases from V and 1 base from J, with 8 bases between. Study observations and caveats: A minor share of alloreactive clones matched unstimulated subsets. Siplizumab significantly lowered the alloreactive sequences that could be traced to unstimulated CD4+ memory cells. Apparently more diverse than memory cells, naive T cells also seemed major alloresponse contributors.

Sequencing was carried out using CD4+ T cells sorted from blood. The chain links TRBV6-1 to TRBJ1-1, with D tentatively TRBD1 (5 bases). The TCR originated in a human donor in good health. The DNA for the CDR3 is TGTGCCAGCAGTTTTGACAGGAACACTGAAGCTTTCTTT. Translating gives CASSFDRNTEAFF.